This is a list of T cell receptor beta chains from one sample in a study of blood T cell repertoires in COVID-19. The protocol was immunoSEQ multiplex PCR, while the TCRdb copy is restricted to in-frame clones and leaves out a portion. The sample lists 100,000 to 150,000 clones, under 85% occurring once. The sequenced material came from peripheral blood. The receptors shown here come from a man in his forties or fifties with active or convalescent COVID-19. The CDR3 runs from the conserved cysteine through the conserved F or W. The D gene is left open where the match is weak. Rows may omit the clone size; those that give it use once, few, many or a size class.

TRBJ2-7	TRBV6-5	TRBD2	.	TGTGCCAGCACGCCTCTGGGGGGGATCTACGAGCAGTACTTC	CASTPLGGIYEQYF
TRBJ2-3	TRBV5-4	TRBD2	.	TGTGCCAGCGGCCGGACTAGCGGGGACACAGATACGCAGTATTTT	CASGRTSGDTDTQYF
TRBJ2-7	TRBV7-9	TRBD1	.	TGTGCCAGCAGCCCCGGACAGGTCACCTACGAGCAGTACTTC	CASSPGQVTYEQYF
TRBJ1-1	TRBV12-3/TRBV12-4	TRBD1	.	TGTGCCAGCAGCCAGGGGGGTGAAGCTTTCTTT	CASSQGGEAFF
TRBJ2-5	TRBV9	TRBD2	.	TGTGCCAGCAGCGTATCGGGACTAGTCGTATGGGAGACCCAGTACTTC	CASSVSGLVVWETQYF
TRBJ2-7	TRBV7-6	.	.	TGTGCCAGCAGCTCCATGGGGCAGACCTACGAGCAGTACTTC	CASSSMGQTYEQYF
TRBJ1-5	TRBV5-3	.	.	TGTGCCAGAAGCTTGGGCCAGGTCAAGGCCCATATGGGCAATCAGCCCCAGCATTTT	CARSLGQVKAHMGNQPQHF
TRBJ2-1	TRBV15	TRBD2	.	TGTGCCACCAGCAGCCCTAGCGGGGCATACAATGAGCAGTTCTTC	CATSSPSGAYNEQFF
TRBJ2-1	TRBV15	.	.	TGTGCCACCAGCAGAGTTAGGAGCTCCTACAATGAGCAGTTCTTC	CATSRVRSSYNEQFF
TRBJ2-3	TRBV7-2	TRBD2	.	TGTGCCAGCGTAGCGGGGGGGCCAGTAGATACGCAGTATTTT	CASVAGGPVDTQYF
TRBJ1-1	TRBV3-1/TRBV3-2	.	.	TGTGCCAGCAGCCCTCGCGAAGGAGGGAACACTGAAGCTTTCTTT	CASSPREGGNTEAFF
TRBJ2-1	TRBV2	.	.	TGTGCCAGCAGACAGGGGGGGAATGAGCAGTTCTTC	CASRQGGNEQFF
TRBJ2-7	TRBV7-9	TRBD1	.	TGTGCCAGCAGCCTTGGGACAGGGGTGACCTACGAGCAGTACTTC	CASSLGTGVTYEQYF
TRBJ1-5	TRBV28	.	few	TGTGCCAGCAGTTTCGGGGGGTTGGGGAACCAGCCCCAGCATTTT	CASSFGGLGNQPQHF
TRBJ2-3	TRBV2	.	.	TGTGCCAGCATCCGGGGGGCCCTCACAGATACGCAGTATTTT	CASIRGALTDTQYF
TRBJ2-3	TRBV4-3	TRBD2	.	TGCGCCAGCAGCCTAGCCCCCCCTGAGCGGGGGGCCACAGATACGCAGTATTTT	CASSLAPPERGATDTQYF
TRBJ2-2	TRBV20-1	.	.	TGCAGTGCTAGTGATGTGGGGGGGAACACCGGGGAGCTGTTTTTT	CSASDVGGNTGELFF
TRBJ1-1	TRBV24-1	.	.	TGTGCCACCTTACAGGAGAACACTGAAGCTTTCTTT	CATLQENTEAFF
TRBJ2-1	TRBV27	.	.	TGTGCCAGCAGGTTGGCAGGGGGGAATGAGCAGTTCTTC	CASRLAGGNEQFF
TRBJ2-7	TRBV19	TRBD1	.	TGTGCCAGTAGGGGACAGGGGGGGTACGAGCAGTACTTC	CASRGQGGYEQYF
TRBJ2-5	TRBV19	.	once	TGTGCCAGTAGTATAGTATCGGACAGCGGGACCCAGTACTTC	CASSIVSDSGTQYF
TRBJ1-6	TRBV6-4	TRBD1	.	TGTGCCAGCAGTGACTCTCCCGACAGGGCCTCACCCCTCCACTTT	CASSDSPDRASPLHF
TRBJ1-5	TRBV6-6	.	.	TGTGCCAGTTCTCGGGTGGAGGCCCAGCATTTT	CASSRVEAQHF
TRBJ2-1	TRBV6-5	TRBD1	.	TGTGCCACCGACAGGGCTAATACCTACAATGAGCAGTTCTTC	CATDRANTYNEQFF
TRBJ1-1	TRBV14	.	.	TGTGCCAGCAGCCTACAGGTGAACACTGAAGCTTTCTTT	CASSLQVNTEAFF
TRBJ2-3	TRBV9	.	.	TGTGCCAGCAGCGCCTCGGTGGCCCTCTCCAAGGCGCACAGGGATACGCAGTATTTT	CASSASVALSKAHRDTQYF
TRBJ2-1	TRBV7-9	TRBD2	once	TGTGCCAGCAGCTACAGCGGGGGGCGATACAATGAGCAGTTCTTC	CASSYSGGRYNEQFF
TRBJ1-2	TRBV5-1	.	.	TGCGCCAGCAGCACCCAGTCGGCGGTTTATGGCTACACCTTC	CASSTQSAVYGYTF
TRBJ2-7	TRBV18	TRBD1	.	TGTGCCAGCTCACCGTTGGACAGGGCCTACGAGCAGTACTTC	CASSPLDRAYEQYF
TRBJ2-5	TRBV7-2	.	once	TGTGCCAGCAGCTTATTGGGTCGGGGGAGTCAAGAGACCCAGTACTTC	CASSLLGRGSQETQYF
TRBJ1-5	TRBV5-5	TRBD1	.	TGTGCCAGCAGCGACTGGACAGGGGGCAATCAGCCCCAGCATTTT	CASSDWTGGNQPQHF
TRBJ2-7	TRBV7-9	.	.	TGTGCCAGCAGCCGACAGATAGAGCAGTACTTC	CASSRQIEQYF
TRBJ2-5	TRBV11-2	.	.	TGTGCCAGCAGCTTAGTGACACGGAAAGAGACCCAGTACTTC	CASSLVTRKETQYF
TRBJ2-7	TRBV5-1	TRBD2	few	TGCGCCAGCAGCTTGGCGCCGGCGGGGGGGCTAGGATACGAGCAGTACTTC	CASSLAPAGGLGYEQYF
TRBJ2-7	TRBV4-1	TRBD2	.	TGCGCCAGCAGCCAGGCCCCGGCGGGGGGCATCTACGAGCAGTACTTC	CASSQAPAGGIYEQYF
TRBJ1-1	TRBV10-1	TRBD1	once	TGCGCCAGCAGGGACAGGGGACCCACTGAAGCTTTCTTT	CASRDRGPTEAFF
TRBJ1-2	TRBV6-5	TRBD1	.	TGTGCCAGCAGTTACTCGGACAGGGTTGGTGGCTACACCTTC	CASSYSDRVGGYTF
TRBJ2-3	TRBV10-2	.	few	TGCGCCAGCAGTGAGTCCCCCGTCAGCACAGATACGCAGTATTTT	CASSESPVSTDTQYF
TRBJ2-1	TRBV7-9	.	.	TGTGCCAGCAGCTTAGCGGACAGCAATGAGCAGTTCTTC	CASSLADSNEQFF
TRBJ2-2	TRBV18	.	.	TGTGCCAGCTCACCATCCGCTAGCGTATACACCGGGGAGCTGTTTTTT	CASSPSASVYTGELFF
TRBJ1-5	TRBV24-1	.	.	TGTGCCACCAGTGATGCGGGGGCCAATCAGCCCCAGCATTTT	CATSDAGANQPQHF
TRBJ1-4	TRBV5-1	.	.	TGCGCCAGCAGCTTGATTGGGACAACAACTAATGAAAAACTGTTTTTT	CASSLIGTTTNEKLFF
TRBJ2-2	TRBV11-2	.	.	TGTGCCAGCAGCTTAGGTCCCGCAGGAGGTTGGACCGGGGAGCTGTTTTTT	CASSLGPAGGWTGELFF
TRBJ1-3	TRBV3-1/TRBV3-2	.	few	TGTGCCAGCAGCCAAGCCCCCGGGGGAGTTGGAAACACCATATATTTT	CASSQAPGGVGNTIYF
TRBJ2-7	TRBV11-2	TRBD2	.	TGTGCCAGCAGCTCCCGGACTAGCGGGGTAAGCTCCTACGAGCAGTACTTC	CASSSRTSGVSSYEQYF
TRBJ1-2	TRBV6-5	.	.	TGTGCCAGCAGGGAGACCGGCAACTATGGCTACACCTTC	CASRETGNYGYTF
TRBJ1-2	TRBV7-2	TRBD1	.	TGTGCCAGCAGCTTAACCGGGACAGGCCGAGAAGATGGCTACACCTTC	CASSLTGTGREDGYTF
TRBJ2-3	TRBV9	TRBD2	.	TGTGCCAGCAGCGTAAGGACTAGCGGGGGTCGCACAGATACGCAGTATTTT	CASSVRTSGGRTDTQYF
TRBJ2-2	TRBV5-1	TRBD1	.	TGCGCCAGCAGCTCGGGACAGCCCACCGGGGAGCTGTTTTTT	CASSSGQPTGELFF
TRBJ2-7	TRBV3-1/TRBV3-2	.	few	TGTGCCAGCAGCCAATTCAGAGGGAGAGCCTACGAGCAGTACTTC	CASSQFRGRAYEQYF
TRBJ1-5	TRBV27	.	.	TGTGCCAGCAGTCGGTCCTTGGGCCATAGCAATCAGCCCCAGCATTTT	CASSRSLGHSNQPQHF
TRBJ1-2	TRBV18	TRBD1	.	TGTGCCAGCTCACCAGGACAGGGGGCTAATTATGGCTACACCTTC	CASSPGQGANYGYTF
TRBJ2-2	TRBV7-3	.	.	TGTGCCAGCAGCACGTCGACAGGCCACACGAACACCGGGGAGCTGTTTTTT	CASSTSTGHTNTGELFF
TRBJ1-6	TRBV3-1/TRBV3-2	.	.	TGTGCCAGCAGTGTAAATAGTAATTCACCCCTCCACTTT	CASSVNSNSPLHF
TRBJ2-7	TRBV7-2	TRBD1	.	TGTGCCTCCCGGCGAGGGGACAGGGCGTACGAGCAGTACTTC	CASRRGDRAYEQYF
TRBJ1-1	TRBV19	TRBD1	once	TGTGCCAGTATGTTAGGGGGCGAGGGTGCTGAAGCTTTCTTT	CASMLGGEGAEAFF
TRBJ2-3	TRBV3-1/TRBV3-2	.	.	TGTGCCAGCAGCCAAACGGGGGATACGCAGTATTTT	CASSQTGDTQYF